This T cell receptor beta chain comes out of a study of blood T cells in healthy people across ages. The study's findings and limits: CMV infection status of these donors was not known.

V lost 7 bases and J lost 4; bases outside the gene matches: 8. CDR1 is DFQATT and CDR2 is SNEGSKA in the germline V gene (reference sequence). CDR3 length equals 14 residues. Through a sample-barcoded 5' primer and a J-beta primer mix, a second PCR was run for roughly 7 to 12 cycles. At least 3 million CDR3-containing paired-end reads were obtained per sample. TCRdb fed the 5' RACE reads into MiXCR, producing one record per CDR3 protein. Of approximately 960,000 distinct CDR3 sequences in the sample, under 35% are singletons; the top ten hold more than 8.5%. Concerning this clonotype: Its antigen is not identified.

These same records also appear under a second study, on T cells of mothers and their children.

The sequence was collected from a middle-aged woman in good health. The rearrangement links TRBV20-1 to TRBJ2-1; 9 nucleotides agree with TRBD2. The specimen sequenced was blood. In nucleotides, the CDR3 is TGCAGTGTTGGTAGCGGGGGCCGGTACAATGAGCAGTTCTTC. Amino acids: CSVGSGGRYNEQFF.